The clone carrying this T cell receptor beta chain was counted at least ten times. RNA transcripts were the source from which TCR beta CDR3 regions were amplified. Scientists carried out first-round RT-PCR using HTBI primers and then a second-round multiplex PCR. TCRdb called the multiplex PCR reads again in MiXCR, with one record for every CDR3 protein. The table includes 150,000 to 200,000 distinct CDR3 sequences, more than 30% detected once. The source of the sample is a study of Graves' ophthalmopathy and Graves' hyperthyroidism. Trimming took 3 bases from V and 7 from J; bases not matched to a gene: 11. This CDR3 has 16 residues.

This sequence was found in a woman aged 40 to 50 with Graves' ophthalmopathy. Sequenced material: peripheral blood. The genes are TRBV12-3 or TRBV12-4 and TRBJ2-7; TRBD2 agrees at 11 bases. As DNA, the CDR3 is TGTGCCAGCAGTTTCGGGTCTAGCGGGGGGCTGGGGGAGCAGTACTTC. Protein sequence: CASSFGSSGGLGEQYF.